The 26 T cell receptor beta chains presented below share a single source sample, sequenced in a study of blood T cell repertoires in COVID-19. Profiling relied on immunoSEQ multiplex PCR, and the TCRdb table lists in-frame clones only, not all of them. The sample contains approximately 470,000 clones, 87% of which appear only once. Specimen: PBMCs or T cells enriched from blood (not recorded which). Receptor source: a woman aged 18-35 years who had recovered from COVID-19.

The chain links TRBV3-1 (or the pseudogene TRBV3-2) to TRBJ2-7; maybe TRBD2 (6 bases). From germline, CDR1 is LGHDT and CDR2 YNNKEL (reference sequence). This CDR3 is 14 amino acids long. Trimming cost V 4 bases and J 8 bases, with 18 bases left between them. The CDR3 DNA is TGTGCCAGCAGCCGGACTAATGGACCTCAGCAGCAGTACTTC. Protein product: CASSRTNGPQQQYF.

This clone came up many times. The chain recombines TRBV6-1 with TRBJ1-1, with D unclear. Germline V gene sequence: CDR1 MNHNS, CDR2 SASEGT. The CDR3 runs 15 residues. Trimming cost V 3 bases and J 5 bases, with 16 bases left between them. The CDR3: CASSDHGSGGTEAFF. In nucleotides, the CDR3 is TGTGCCAGCAGTGACCACGGATCCGGAGGGACTGAAGCTTTCTTT.

J is TRBJ2-5 and V is TRBV19; D may be TRBD1 (5 bases). This CDR3 region has 15 residues. The ends were cut back, 1 base at V and 1 base at J, with 10 bases in the middle. Germline-derived CDR1 and CDR2 are LNHDA and SQIVND (reference sequence). CDR3 nucleotides: TGTGCCAGTAGTATAGGGTCCAGGGTCCAAGAGACCCAGTACTTC. Protein sequence: CASSIGSRVQETQYF. The variable domain in full, with the rest retrieved from reference TRBV19 and TRBJ2-5, is DGGITQSPKYLFRKEGQNVTLSCEQNLNHDAMYWYRQDPGQGLRLIYYSQIVNDFQKGDIAEGYSVSREKKESFPLTVTSAQKNPTAFYLCASSIGSRVQETQYFGPGTRLLVL.

The chain recombines TRBV27 with TRBJ2-7; 8 bases are shared with TRBD1. CDR1 and CDR2 (germline): MNHEY, SMNVEV (reference sequence). V was clipped by 5 bases and J by 6 bases; unmatched bases: 6. The CDR3 contains 13 residues. CDR3 in DNA: TGTGCCAGCAGTACGGACAGGGTTGGCGAGCAGTACTTC. This gives the protein CASSTDRVGEQYF.

The chain links TRBV28 to TRBJ1-3, with unresolved D. CDR1 and CDR2 (germline): MDHEN, SYDVKM. Trimming removed 10 bases at V and 0 bases at J, with 10 bases between. The CDR3 has 13 amino acids. The CDR3 is CATWSSSGNTIYF. The DNA of the CDR3 is TGTGCCACCTGGTCGAGCTCTGGAAACACCATATATTTT.

Comment on this clone: The sample holds other DNA sequences that translate to the same CDR3. The rearrangement uses TRBV7-9 and TRBJ1-4, with a weak D call TRBD1 (5 bases). The CDR3 covers 14 residues. Germline V gene data show CDR1 as SEHNR and CDR2 as FQNEAQ (reference sequence). With 1 base removed from V and 8 bases from J, the gap between germline ends came to 11 bases. CDR3 DNA: TGTGCCAGCAGCTTAGATAGGGGCGACGAAAAACTGTTTTTT. This sequence encodes CASSLDRGDEKLFF.

This clone was observed a few times. The chain carries TRBV15 and TRBJ2-7; possible D gene TRBD1, 5 bases. Trimming shortened V by 0 bases and J by 0 bases, and 6 bases separated the two germline ends. Per the germline V gene, CDR1 is LNHNV and CDR2 is YYDKDF (reference sequence). The CDR3 runs 14 residues. The CDR3 region is CATSRDRVSYEQYF. CDR3 nucleotides: TGTGCCACCAGCAGAGACAGGGTCTCCTACGAGCAGTACTTC.

This sequence joins TRBV29-1 and TRBJ1-1, with D unresolved. The V gene lost 2 bases and the J gene lost 5 bases, with 15 bases spanning the gap. Per germline, CDR1 SQVTM and CDR2 ANQGSEA. This CDR3 is 14 amino acids long. The DNA of the CDR3 is TGCAGCGTTGAACGGGGAACGACGGGAACTGAAGCTTTCTTT. It specifies CSVERGTTGTEAFF.

This clone was recorded once. V usage is TRBV12-5 and J usage is TRBJ1-6, with TRBD1 identical over 9 bases. With 7 bases clipped from V and 7 bases from J, the junction kept 8 bases outside the gene matches. CDR3 length: 15 residues. CDR1 LGHNT and CDR2 FRNRAP come from the germline V gene. As DNA, the CDR3 is TGTGCTAGTGTCTTAGGACAGGGGATAAATTCACCCCTCCACTTT. It translates to CASVLGQGINSPLHF.

The gene calls are TRBV7-9 and TRBJ2-7; the D gene is possibly TRBD1 (6 bases). The CDR3 covers 13 residues. The V end lost 8 bases, the J end lost 3 bases, and 14 bases lay between the germline ends. Per germline, CDR1 SEHNR and CDR2 FQNEAQ (reference sequence). The CDR3 DNA follows: TGTGCCAGCTCACACCCGGGACACTACGAGCAGTACTTC. It codes for CASSHPGHYEQYF.

The chain uses TRBV5-1 and TRBJ2-1; 8 nucleotides agree with TRBD2. Germline CDR1 and CDR2: SGHRS and YFSETQ. V dropped 2 bases and J dropped 7; count of bases not matched to a gene: 8. This CDR3 comprises 15 residues. The CDR3 here is CASSFRTSRGNEQFF. CDR3 sequence (DNA): TGCGCCAGCAGCTTCCGGACTAGCCGCGGAAATGAGCAGTTCTTC.

CDR3 sequence: CSARTDKLFF. The CDR3 region has the DNA TGCAGTGCTAGGACAGACAAACTGTTTTTT. The gene calls are TRBV20-1 and TRBJ1-4, with TRBD1 as a possible D gene (5 bases). The CDR3 contains 10 residues. The V gene's germline CDR1 is DFQATT and CDR2 SNEGSKA (reference sequence). Trimming stripped 3 bases from V and 11 bases from J, with 7 bases between.

CDR3: CASSWTGTGATYEQYF. DNA for the CDR3: TGTGCCAGCAGCTGGACCGGGACAGGGGCTACCTACGAGCAGTACTTC. The chain recombines TRBV5-5 with TRBJ2-7; 10 nucleotides line up with TRBD1. V gave up 3 bases and J gave up 2 bases; unmatched junction bases: 8. This CDR3 is built from 16 residues. Germline V gives CDR1 SGHKS, CDR2 YYEKEE (reference sequence).

V gene TRBV29-1 combines with J gene TRBJ2-1; TRBD2 agrees at 10 bases. CDR1 is SQVTM and CDR2 is ANQGSEA in the germline V gene. CDR3 length equals 17 residues. The V gene end was trimmed by 6 bases and the J gene end by 7 bases; junction bases not matched to a gene: 18. For the CDR3, the DNA is TGCAGCGTCCGGTCGAGCGGGGGGGACCGGGGGAGAAATGAGCAGTTCTTC. Encoded protein: CSVRSSGGDRGRNEQFF.

V is TRBV9 and J is TRBJ2-2; D gene uncertain. This CDR3 is 14 amino acids long. V shed 0 bases and J shed 6 bases, with 9 bases lying between them. Germline CDR1 reads SGDLS; CDR2 reads YYNGEE. The CDR3 bases are TGTGCCAGCAGCGTAGGAATATCGGCCGGGGAGCTGTTTTTT. Its protein is CASSVGISAGELFF.

This clone was found a few times. The V call is TRBV7-2, the J call TRBJ2-7; possible D gene TRBD2, 7 bases. Germline CDR1 and CDR2: SGHTA and FQGNSA. Trimming cost V 5 bases and J 6 bases, with 20 bases left between them. The CDR3 length is 15 residues. Here the CDR3 reads CASSRWGGPNAEQYF. The DNA of the CDR3 is TGTGCCAGCAGCCGTTGGGGGGGGCCCAATGCCGAGCAGTACTTC. Full variable domain (rest looked up from reference TRBV7-2 and TRBJ2-7): GAGVSQSPSNKVTEKGKDVELRCDPISGHTALYWYRQSLGQGLEFLIYFQGNSAPDKSGLPSDRFSAERTGGSVSTLTIQRTQQEDSAVYLCASSRWGGPNAEQYFGPGTRLTVT.

V is TRBV6-6 and J is TRBJ1-1; 7 positions match TRBD1. V lost 7 bases to trimming and J lost 4 bases; unmatched junction nucleotides: 9. From germline, CDR1 is MNHNY and CDR2 SVGAGI (reference sequence). This CDR3 has 14 residues. CDR3 amino acids: CASTWTGRGTEAFF. CDR3 sequence (DNA): TGTGCCAGCACCTGGACAGGTCGGGGCACTGAAGCTTTCTTT.

V gene TRBV5-4 combines with J gene TRBJ1-1; D not certain. Germline values: CDR1 SGHNT, CDR2 YYREEE (reference sequence). V dropped 3 bases and J dropped 5 bases, with 14 bases sitting between them. The CDR3 covers 14 residues. The CDR3 is CASSSWPKETEAFF. The DNA for the CDR3 is TGTGCCAGCAGCTCCTGGCCGAAGGAGACTGAAGCTTTCTTT.

Details on this clone: In the same sample, other DNA sequences code for this CDR3. This chain links TRBV5-4 with TRBJ2-7, with 7 positions matching TRBD1. Germline V gene data show CDR1 as SGHNT and CDR2 as YYREEE (reference sequence). With V trimmed by 0 bases and J by 1 base, 1 base remained unmatched. This CDR3 has 14 amino acids. The CDR3 protein is CASSLAGGSYEQYF. The CDR3 DNA reads as TGTGCCAGCAGCTTGGCAGGGGGTTCCTACGAGCAGTACTTC.

V gene TRBV6-4 combines with J gene TRBJ1-1, with unresolved D. Germline V gives CDR1 MRHNA, CDR2 SNTAGT. The CDR3 has 13 amino acids. V shed 6 bases and J shed 4 bases, with 12 bases lying between them. DNA for the CDR3: TGTGCCAGCAGCACCCGGGAGTCCACTGAAGCTTTCTTT. It is translated as CASSTRESTEAFF.

This rearrangement joins TRBV28 to TRBJ1-1, with TRBD1 matching 9 bases. Germline values: CDR1 MDHEN, CDR2 SYDVKM. The ends lost 2 bases at V and 5 bases at J; junction bases unmatched: 9. The CDR3 runs to 16 residues. The CDR3 nucleotides read TGTGCCAGCAGTTTAACACAGGGGGCGGGGGAGACTGAAGCTTTCTTT. Its protein product is CASSLTQGAGETEAFF.

Regarding this clone: Other DNA variants within this sample encode the same CDR3. The J gene is TRBJ1-2, the V gene TRBV7-8; TRBD1 agrees at 8 bases. The V gene end was trimmed by 5 bases and the J gene end by 2 bases; junction bases not matched to a gene: 4. This CDR3 contains 14 residues. Germline V CDR1 and CDR2: SGHVS, FQNEAQ. CDR3 sequence: CASSPRTGNYGYTF. The CDR3 DNA reads TGTGCCAGCAGCCCTAGGACAGGGAACTATGGCTACACCTTC.

V gene TRBV5-1 combines with J gene TRBJ2-1, with D unresolved. V lost 4 bases and J lost 10, with 15 bases in between. CDR3 length: 13 amino acids. Germline-derived CDR1 and CDR2 are SGHRS and YFSETQ. The CDR3 protein is CASSVDIRGEQFF. CDR3 DNA sequence: TGCGCCAGCAGCGTGGATATTCGAGGAGAGCAGTTCTTC.

This chain connects TRBV7-8 to TRBJ2-7; D is possibly TRBD1 (5 bases). Trimming removed 1 base from V and 4 bases from J, with 5 bases in between. Germline loops: CDR1 SGHVS, CDR2 FQNEAQ. The CDR3 extends over 12 amino acids. The CDR3 DNA follows: TGTGCCAGCAGCTTAGGACAGTACGAGCAGTACTTC. This gives the protein CASSLGQYEQYF.

The chain couples TRBV6-6 to TRBJ1-6; 7 bases agree with TRBD1. Germline V gene data show CDR1 as MNHNY and CDR2 as SVGAGI (reference sequence). V was pared by 6 bases and J by 7 bases, with 12 bases of the junction left unmatched. The CDR3 is made up of 16 amino acids. The CDR3 is CASSSKPGTENSPLHF. CDR3 coding DNA: TGTGCCAGCAGCTCAAAGCCCGGGACAGAAAATTCACCCCTCCACTTT.

The V and J genes are TRBV3-1 (or the pseudogene TRBV3-2) and TRBJ1-2; 10 bases align to TRBD1. The CDR3 is 15 amino acids. J was trimmed by 8 bases and V by 2 bases; bases with no gene match: 8. Germline CDR1 and CDR2: LGHDT and YNNKEL (reference sequence). The CDR3 spells CASSQWDRGGLGYTF. The CDR3 nucleotides are TGTGCCAGCAGCCAATGGGACAGGGGCGGCCTAGGCTACACCTTC.